This T cell receptor (beta chain) is from a study of T cell responses to AZD1222 COVID-19 vaccine. Points on this clone: Its antigen remains unknown.

CDR3 length: 18 residues. V lost 1 base to trimming and J lost 6 bases, with 21 bases between them. Germline V gene sequence: CDR1 LGHDT, CDR2 YNNKEL (reference sequence). Study conclusions and caveats: Seropositive at baseline were only a handful of AZD1222 recipients. Females outnumbered males among donors, who were mostly white British; clonal diversity was possibly underestimated. Across the whole spike, CD4 TCRs peaked at regions 160-218 and 743-854.

Assay used: immunoSEQ multiplex PCR; TCRdb lists only in-frame clones, some missing. This table holds some 200,000 clones, approximately 93% found once. The clonotype originates from an adult who received the AZD1222 COVID-19 vaccine. The chain couples TRBV3-1 (or the pseudogene TRBV3-2) to TRBJ2-2; D remains unclear. Here the sequenced sample was peripheral blood, taken 28 days after the second AZD1222 dose. CDR3 residues: CASSQVFRSRRLAGELFF. For the CDR3, the DNA is TGTGCCAGCAGCCAAGTGTTTCGCTCCAGAAGATTGGCCGGGGAGCTGTTTTTT.